This note documents a single T cell receptor (beta chain) sequence. V shed 5 bases and J shed 2 bases, with 20 bases lying between them. Germline CDR1 is GTSNPN and CDR2 is SVGIG (reference sequence). This CDR3 region has 16 residues. These data originate in a study of blood T cell repertoires in COVID-19. Study in general: Sites across the United States, Italy and Spain contributed samples from acute and convalescent COVID-19. Nucleic acid was either cDNA or gDNA, and it came from T cells, B-cell-depleted T cells, or PBMCs.

Source study methods: Reference gene primer amplification gave nucleated cell count estimates. TCRdb keeps only in-frame clones here, not all; method: immunoSEQ multiplex PCR. V and J calls and clone size are given by that table; D and trimming were obtained from the DNA. The sample records 40,000 to 55,000 clones, about 89% being singletons. Sequenced: peripheral blood. This clonotype was sampled from a human donor in a cohort sampled during active COVID-19. The chain uses TRBV30 and TRBJ2-3; a possible D gene is TRBD2 (7 bases). The CDR3 DNA sequence: TGTGCCTGGGCTGGGGGGGCAGATTGGTTCACAGATACGCAGTATTTT. Amino acid sequence: CAWAGGADWFTDTQYF.